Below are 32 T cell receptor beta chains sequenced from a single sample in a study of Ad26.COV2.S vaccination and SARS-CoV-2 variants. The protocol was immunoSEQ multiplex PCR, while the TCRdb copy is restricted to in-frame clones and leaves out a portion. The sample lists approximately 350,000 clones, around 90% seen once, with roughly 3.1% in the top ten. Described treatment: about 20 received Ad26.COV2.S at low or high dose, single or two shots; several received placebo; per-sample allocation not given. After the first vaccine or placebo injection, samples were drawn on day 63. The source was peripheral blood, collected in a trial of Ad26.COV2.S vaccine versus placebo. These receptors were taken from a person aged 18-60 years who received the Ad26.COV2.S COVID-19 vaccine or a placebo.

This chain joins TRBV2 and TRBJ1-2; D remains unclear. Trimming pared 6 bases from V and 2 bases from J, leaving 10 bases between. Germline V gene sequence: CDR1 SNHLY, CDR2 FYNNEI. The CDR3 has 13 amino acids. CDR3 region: CASSPDGNYGYTF. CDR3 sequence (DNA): TGTGCCAGCAGCCCCGACGGAAACTATGGCTACACCTTC.

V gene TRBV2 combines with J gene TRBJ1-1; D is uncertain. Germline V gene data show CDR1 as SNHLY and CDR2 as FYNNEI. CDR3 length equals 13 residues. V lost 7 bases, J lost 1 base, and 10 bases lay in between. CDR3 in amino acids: CASTQLENTEAFF. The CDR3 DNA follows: TGTGCCAGCACGCAGCTAGAGAACACTGAAGCTTTCTTT.

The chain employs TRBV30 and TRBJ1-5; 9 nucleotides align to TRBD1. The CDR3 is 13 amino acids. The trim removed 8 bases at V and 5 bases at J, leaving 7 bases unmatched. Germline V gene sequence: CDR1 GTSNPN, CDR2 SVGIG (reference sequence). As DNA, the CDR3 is TGTGCCGTGGACAGGGGTGTCGATCAGCCCCAGCATTTT. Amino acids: CAVDRGVDQPQHF.

The CDR3 here is CAISPGTVSSYEQYF. The CDR3 region has the DNA TGTGCCATCAGCCCTGGGACAGTCAGCTCCTACGAGCAGTACTTC. This chain links TRBV10-3 with TRBJ2-7, with 7 bases aligning to TRBD1. The V gene's germline CDR1 is ENHRY and CDR2 SYGVKD. J gave up 0 bases and V 6 bases, and 8 bases lay outside the gene matches. The CDR3 runs to 15 residues.

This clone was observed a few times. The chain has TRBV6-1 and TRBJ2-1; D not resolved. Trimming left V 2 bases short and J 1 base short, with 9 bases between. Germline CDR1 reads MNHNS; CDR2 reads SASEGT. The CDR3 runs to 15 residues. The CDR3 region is CASSELSVSYNEQFF. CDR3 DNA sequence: TGTGCCAGCAGTGAATTGTCGGTGTCCTACAATGAGCAGTTCTTC.

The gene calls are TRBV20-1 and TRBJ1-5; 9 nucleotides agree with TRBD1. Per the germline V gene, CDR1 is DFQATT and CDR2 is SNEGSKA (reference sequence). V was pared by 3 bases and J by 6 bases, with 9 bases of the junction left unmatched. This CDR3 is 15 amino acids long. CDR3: CSASIGTGTSQPQHF. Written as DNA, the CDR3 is TGCAGTGCTAGTATCGGGACAGGGACTAGTCAGCCCCAGCATTTT.

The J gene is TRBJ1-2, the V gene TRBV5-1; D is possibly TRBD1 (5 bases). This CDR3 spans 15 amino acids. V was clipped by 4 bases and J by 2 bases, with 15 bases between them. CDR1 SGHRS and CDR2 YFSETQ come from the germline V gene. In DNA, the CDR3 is TGCGCCAGCAGCCCACGGTTGGGGACGAACTATGGCTACACCTTC. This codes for CASSPRLGTNYGYTF. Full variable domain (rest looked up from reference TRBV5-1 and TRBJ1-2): KAGVTQTPRYLIKTRGQQVTLSCSPISGHRSVSWYQQTPGQGLQFLFEYFSETQRNKGNFPGRFSGRQFSNSRSEMNVSTLELGDSALYLCASSPRLGTNYGYTFGSGTRLTVV.

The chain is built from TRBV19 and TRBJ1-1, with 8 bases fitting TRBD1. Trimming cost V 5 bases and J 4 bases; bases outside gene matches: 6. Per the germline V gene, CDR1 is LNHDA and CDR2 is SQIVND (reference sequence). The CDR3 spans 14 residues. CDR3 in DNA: TGTGCCAGTAGTGGGCGACAGGGGTTCACTGAAGCTTTCTTT. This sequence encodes CASSGRQGFTEAFF.

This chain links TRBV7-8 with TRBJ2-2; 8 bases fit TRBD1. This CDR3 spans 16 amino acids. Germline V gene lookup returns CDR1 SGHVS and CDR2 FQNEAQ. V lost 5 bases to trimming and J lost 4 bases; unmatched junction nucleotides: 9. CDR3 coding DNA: TGTGCCAGCAGCCCACGACAGGGGCTGGGCACCGGGGAGCTGTTTTTT. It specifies CASSPRQGLGTGELFF.

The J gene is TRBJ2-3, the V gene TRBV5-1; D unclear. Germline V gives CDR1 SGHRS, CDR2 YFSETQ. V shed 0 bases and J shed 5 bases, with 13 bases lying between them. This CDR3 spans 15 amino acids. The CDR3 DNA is TGCGCCAGCAGCTTGGCATCGGGCGATGGAGATACGCAGTATTTT. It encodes CASSLASGDGDTQYF.

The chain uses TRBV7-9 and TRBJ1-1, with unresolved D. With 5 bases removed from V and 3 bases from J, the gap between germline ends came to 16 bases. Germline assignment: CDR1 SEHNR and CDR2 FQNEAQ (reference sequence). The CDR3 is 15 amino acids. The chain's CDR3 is CASSPVRIRDTEAFF. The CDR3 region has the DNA TGTGCCAGCAGCCCCGTTCGCATAAGGGACACTGAAGCTTTCTTT.

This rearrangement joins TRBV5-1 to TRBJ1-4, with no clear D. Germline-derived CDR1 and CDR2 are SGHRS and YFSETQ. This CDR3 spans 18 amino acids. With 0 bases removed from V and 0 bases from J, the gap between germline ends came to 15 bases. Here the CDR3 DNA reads TGCGCCAGCAGCTTGGCCGTTGTCCGGGCAGCAACTAATGAAAAACTGTTTTTT. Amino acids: CASSLAVVRAATNEKLFF.

CDR3: CASSSDRVRTYEQYF. CDR3 nucleotides: TGTGCCAGCAGCTCAGACAGGGTCAGAACCTACGAGCAGTACTTC. The rearrangement joins TRBV7-9 to TRBJ2-7, with 7 bases identical to TRBD1. The V gene's germline CDR1 is SEHNR and CDR2 FQNEAQ (reference sequence). The junction had 8 bases not matched to a gene; V was cut back by 4 bases and J by 2 bases. The CDR3 is 15 amino acids.

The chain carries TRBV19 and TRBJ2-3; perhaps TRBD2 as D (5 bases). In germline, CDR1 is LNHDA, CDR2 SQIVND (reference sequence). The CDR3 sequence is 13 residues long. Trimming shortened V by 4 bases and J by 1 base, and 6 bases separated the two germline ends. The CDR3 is CASSTGGTDTQYF. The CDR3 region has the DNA TGTGCCAGTAGTACCGGGGGCACAGATACGCAGTATTTT.

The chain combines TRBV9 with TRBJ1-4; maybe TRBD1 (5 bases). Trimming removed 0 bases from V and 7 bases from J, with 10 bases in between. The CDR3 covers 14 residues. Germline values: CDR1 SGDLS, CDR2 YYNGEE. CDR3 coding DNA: TGTGCCAGCAGCGTAGGGCAGGGTGGTGAAAAACTGTTTTTT. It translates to CASSVGQGGEKLFF.

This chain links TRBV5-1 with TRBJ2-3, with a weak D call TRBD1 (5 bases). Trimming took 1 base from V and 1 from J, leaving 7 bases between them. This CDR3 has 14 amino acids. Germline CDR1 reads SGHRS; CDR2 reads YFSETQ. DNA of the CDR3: TGCGCCAGCAGCTTGTTAGGGGGCACAGATACGCAGTATTTT. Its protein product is CASSLLGGTDTQYF. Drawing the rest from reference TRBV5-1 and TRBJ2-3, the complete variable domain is KAGVTQTPRYLIKTRGQQVTLSCSPISGHRSVSWYQQTPGQGLQFLFEYFSETQRNKGNFPGRFSGRQFSNSRSEMNVSTLELGDSALYLCASSLLGGTDTQYFGPGTRLTVL.

The CDR3 DNA sequence: TGTGCTAGTGGTCGCACCTCGCGGGACCCAAACTATGGCTACACCTTC. Residues: CASGRTSRDPNYGYTF. This sequence joins TRBV12-5 and TRBJ1-2, with D maybe TRBD1 (5 bases). The CDR3 sequence is 16 residues long. Germline V lookup: CDR1 LGHNT, CDR2 FRNRAP. V was clipped by 5 bases and J by 2 bases, with 18 bases between them.

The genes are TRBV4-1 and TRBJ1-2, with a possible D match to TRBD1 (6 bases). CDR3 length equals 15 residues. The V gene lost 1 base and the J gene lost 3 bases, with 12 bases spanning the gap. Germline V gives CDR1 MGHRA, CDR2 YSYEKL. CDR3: CASSQGYRADYGYTF. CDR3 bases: TGCGCCAGCAGCCAAGGATACAGGGCGGACTATGGCTACACCTTC.

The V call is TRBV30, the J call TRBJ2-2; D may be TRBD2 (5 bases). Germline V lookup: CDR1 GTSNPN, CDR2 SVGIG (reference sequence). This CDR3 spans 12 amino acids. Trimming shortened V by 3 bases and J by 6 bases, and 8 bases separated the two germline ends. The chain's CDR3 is CAWRGGSGELFF. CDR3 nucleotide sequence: TGTGCCTGGAGAGGAGGCTCCGGGGAGCTGTTTTTT.

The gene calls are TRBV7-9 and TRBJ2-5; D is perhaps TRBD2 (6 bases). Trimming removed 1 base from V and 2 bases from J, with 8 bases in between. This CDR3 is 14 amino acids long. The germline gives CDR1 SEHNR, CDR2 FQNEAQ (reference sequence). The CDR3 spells CASSLGGLQETQYF. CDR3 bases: TGTGCCAGCAGCTTAGGGGGACTGCAAGAGACCCAGTACTTC.

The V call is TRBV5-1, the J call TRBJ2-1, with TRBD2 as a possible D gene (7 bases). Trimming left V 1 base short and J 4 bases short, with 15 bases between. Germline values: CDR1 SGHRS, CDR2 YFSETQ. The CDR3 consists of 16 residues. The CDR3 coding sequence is TGCGCCAGCAGCTTGAGAGGGGGGGCCGAGTACAATGAGCAGTTCTTC. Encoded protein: CASSLRGGAEYNEQFF.

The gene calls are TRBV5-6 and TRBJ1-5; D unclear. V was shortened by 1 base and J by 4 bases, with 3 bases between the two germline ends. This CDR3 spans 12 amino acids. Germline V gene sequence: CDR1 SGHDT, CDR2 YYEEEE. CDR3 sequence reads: CASSLRNQPQHF. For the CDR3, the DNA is TGTGCCAGCAGCTTGAGGAATCAGCCCCAGCATTTT.

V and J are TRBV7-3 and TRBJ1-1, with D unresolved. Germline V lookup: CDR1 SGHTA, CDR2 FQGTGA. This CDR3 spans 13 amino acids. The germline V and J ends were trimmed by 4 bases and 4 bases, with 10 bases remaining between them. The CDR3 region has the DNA TGTGCCAGCAGCTCCCCGGGTCTCACTGAAGCTTTCTTT. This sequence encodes CASSSPGLTEAFF. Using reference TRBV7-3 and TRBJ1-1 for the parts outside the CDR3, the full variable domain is GAGVSQTPSNKVTEKGKYVELRCDPISGHTALYWYRQSLGQGPEFLIYFQGTGAADDSGLPNDRFFAVRPEGSVSTLKIQRTERGDSAVYLCASSSPGLTEAFFGQGTRLTVV.

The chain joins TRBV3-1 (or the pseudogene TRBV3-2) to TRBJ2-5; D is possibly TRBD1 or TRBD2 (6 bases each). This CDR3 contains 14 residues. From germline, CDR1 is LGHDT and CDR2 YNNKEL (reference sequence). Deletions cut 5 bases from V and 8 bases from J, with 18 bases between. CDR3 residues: CASSARGAGVTQYF. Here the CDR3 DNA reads TGTGCCAGCAGCGCTAGGGGGGCGGGCGTTACCCAGTACTTC.

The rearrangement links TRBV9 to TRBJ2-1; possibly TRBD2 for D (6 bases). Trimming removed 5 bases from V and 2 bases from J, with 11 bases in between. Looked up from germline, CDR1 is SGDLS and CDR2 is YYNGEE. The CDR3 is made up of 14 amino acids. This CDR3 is CASSIADTYNEQFF. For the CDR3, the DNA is TGTGCCAGCAGTATAGCGGATACCTACAATGAGCAGTTCTTC.

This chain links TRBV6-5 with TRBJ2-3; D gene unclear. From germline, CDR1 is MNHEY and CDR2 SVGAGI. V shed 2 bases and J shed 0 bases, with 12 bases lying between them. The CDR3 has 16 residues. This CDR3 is CASSYRGRFSTDTQYF. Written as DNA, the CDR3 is TGTGCCAGCAGTTACCGTGGCCGGTTTAGCACAGATACGCAGTATTTT.

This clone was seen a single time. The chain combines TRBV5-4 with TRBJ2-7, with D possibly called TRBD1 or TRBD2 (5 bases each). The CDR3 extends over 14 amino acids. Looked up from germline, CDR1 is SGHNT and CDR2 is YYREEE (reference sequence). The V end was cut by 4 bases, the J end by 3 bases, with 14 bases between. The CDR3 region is CASSPRGSSYEQYF. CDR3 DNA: TGTGCCAGCAGCCCGAGGGGTTCAAGCTACGAGCAGTACTTC. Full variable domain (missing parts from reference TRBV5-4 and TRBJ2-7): ETGVTQSPTHLIKTRGQQVTLRCSSQSGHNTVSWYQQALGQGPQFIFQYYREEENGRGNFPPRFSGLQFPNYSSELNVNALELDDSALYLCASSPRGSSYEQYFGPGTRLTVT.

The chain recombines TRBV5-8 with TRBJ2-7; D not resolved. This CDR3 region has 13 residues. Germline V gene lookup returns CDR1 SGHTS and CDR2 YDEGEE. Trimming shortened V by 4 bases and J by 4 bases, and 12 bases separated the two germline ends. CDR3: CASSIYDTYEQYF. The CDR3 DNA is TGTGCCAGCAGCATATATGACACATACGAGCAGTACTTC.

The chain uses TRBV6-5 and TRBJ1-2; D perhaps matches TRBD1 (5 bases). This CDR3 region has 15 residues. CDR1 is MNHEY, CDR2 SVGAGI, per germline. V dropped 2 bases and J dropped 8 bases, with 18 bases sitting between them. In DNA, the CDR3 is TGTGCCAGCAGTTACGTGGCCAGGGATACGCAGGGCTACACCTTC. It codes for CASSYVARDTQGYTF.

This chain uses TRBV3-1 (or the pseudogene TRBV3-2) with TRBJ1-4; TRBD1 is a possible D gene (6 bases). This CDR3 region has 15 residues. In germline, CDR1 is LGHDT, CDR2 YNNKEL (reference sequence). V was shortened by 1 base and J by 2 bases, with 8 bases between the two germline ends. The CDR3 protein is CASSQGQGTNEKLFF. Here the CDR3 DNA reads TGTGCCAGCAGCCAAGGGCAGGGGACTAATGAAAAACTGTTTTTT.

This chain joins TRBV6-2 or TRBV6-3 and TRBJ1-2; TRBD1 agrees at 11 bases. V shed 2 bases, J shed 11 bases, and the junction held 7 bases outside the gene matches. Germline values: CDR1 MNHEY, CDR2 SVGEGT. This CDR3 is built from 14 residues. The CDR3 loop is CASSYGDRGIFYTF. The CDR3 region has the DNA TGTGCCAGCAGTTACGGGGACAGGGGGATTTTTTACACCTTC.

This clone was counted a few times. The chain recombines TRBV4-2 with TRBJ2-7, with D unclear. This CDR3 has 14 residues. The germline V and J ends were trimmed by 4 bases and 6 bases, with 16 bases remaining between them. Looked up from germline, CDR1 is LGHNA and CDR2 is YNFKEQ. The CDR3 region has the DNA TGTGCCAGCAGCCTACCGGCGGAGCATACCGAGCAGTACTTC. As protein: CASSLPAEHTEQYF.